The source of this TCR beta chain is a study of T cell responses to AZD1222 COVID-19 vaccine. The study, taken as a whole, reports: White British people made up most donors, females outnumbered males, and clonal diversity was possibly underestimated.

On this clone itself: The antigen is not known.

The repertoire was sequenced with immunoSEQ multiplex PCR; TCRdb's copy has only in-frame clones and lacks some. The sample contains 98,000 or so clones, more than 70% of which appear only once. The starting material was peripheral blood, obtained 28 days after the second AZD1222 dose. The receptor was derived from an adult who received the AZD1222 COVID-19 vaccine.

CDR3 region: CASSPGPSGQSYNEQFF. DNA of the CDR3: TGCGCCAGCAGCCCAGGGCCTAGCGGCCAGTCCTACAATGAGCAGTTCTTC. V gene TRBV5-1 combines with J gene TRBJ2-1, with 7 bases that match TRBD2. This CDR3 has 17 amino acids. CDR1 and CDR2 from the germline V gene are SGHRS and YFSETQ. V shed 4 bases, J shed 1 base, and the junction held 11 bases outside the gene matches.